This section outlines one T cell receptor (beta chain) sequence together with its context. Its target is not known. Isolated RNA was reverse transcribed in full, so expressed TCRB transcripts were sequenced. TCRdb's table, derived via immunoSEQ multiplex PCR, lists solely in-frame clones and lacks some. The sample has 450,000 or so clones; more than 9.5% are singletons. The data are from a study of beta chain features in type 1 diabetes. Findings and limits, study-wide: PCR may have favored shorter templates equally in patients and controls. TCRB CDR3s were moderately but significantly shorter in Type 1 diabetes patients in all four CD4+ subsets. Type 1 diabetes patients had VDJ junctions that carried fewer insertions and more deletions.

Every single donor gave one heparinised blood draw, and these averaged roughly 100 mL. This CDR3 is 15 amino acids long. The germline gives CDR1 LNHDA, CDR2 SQIVND (reference sequence). V was clipped by 4 bases and J by 3 bases; unmatched bases: 8. What was sequenced was naive CD4+ T cells from blood. The chain combines TRBV19 with TRBJ2-7; 8 positions match TRBD2. The sequence was obtained from a young woman in good health. In DNA form, the CDR3 reads TGTGCCAGTAGTACCTCCGGGACTAGAGGCTACGAGCAGTACTTC. It translates to CASSTSGTRGYEQYF.